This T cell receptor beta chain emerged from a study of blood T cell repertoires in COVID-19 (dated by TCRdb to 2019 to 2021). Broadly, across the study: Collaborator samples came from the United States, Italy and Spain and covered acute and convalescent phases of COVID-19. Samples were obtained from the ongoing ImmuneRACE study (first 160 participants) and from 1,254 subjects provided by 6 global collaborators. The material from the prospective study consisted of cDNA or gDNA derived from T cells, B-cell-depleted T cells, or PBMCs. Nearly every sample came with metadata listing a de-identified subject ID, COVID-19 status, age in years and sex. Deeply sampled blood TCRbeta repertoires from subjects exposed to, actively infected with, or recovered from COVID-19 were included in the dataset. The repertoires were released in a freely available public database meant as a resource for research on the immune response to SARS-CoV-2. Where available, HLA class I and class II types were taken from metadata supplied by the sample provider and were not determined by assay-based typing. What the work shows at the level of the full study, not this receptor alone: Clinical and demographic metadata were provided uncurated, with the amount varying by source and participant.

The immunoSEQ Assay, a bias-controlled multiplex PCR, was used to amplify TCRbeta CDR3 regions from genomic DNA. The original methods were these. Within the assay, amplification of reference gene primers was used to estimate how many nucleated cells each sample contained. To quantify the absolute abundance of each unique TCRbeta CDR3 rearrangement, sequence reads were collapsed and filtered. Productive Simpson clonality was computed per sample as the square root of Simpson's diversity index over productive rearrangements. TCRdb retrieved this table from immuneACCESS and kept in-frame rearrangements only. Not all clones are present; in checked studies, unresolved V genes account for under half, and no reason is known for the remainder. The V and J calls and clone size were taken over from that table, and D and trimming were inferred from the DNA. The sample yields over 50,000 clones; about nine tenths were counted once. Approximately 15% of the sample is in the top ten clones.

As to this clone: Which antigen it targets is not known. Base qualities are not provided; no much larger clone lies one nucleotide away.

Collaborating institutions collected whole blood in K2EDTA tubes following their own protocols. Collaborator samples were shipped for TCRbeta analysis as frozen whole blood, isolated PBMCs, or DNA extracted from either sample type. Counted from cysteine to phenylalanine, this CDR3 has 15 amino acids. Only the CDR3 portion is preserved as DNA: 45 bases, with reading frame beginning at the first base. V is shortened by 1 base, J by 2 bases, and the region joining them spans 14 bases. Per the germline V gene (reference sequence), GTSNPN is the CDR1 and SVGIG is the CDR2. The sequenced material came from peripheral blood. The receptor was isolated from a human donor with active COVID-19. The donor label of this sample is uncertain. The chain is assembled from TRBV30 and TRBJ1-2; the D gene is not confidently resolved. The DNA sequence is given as TGTGCCTGGAGTGGCCTTCTCCTAAGAAACTATGGCTACACCTTC. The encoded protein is CAWSGLLLRNYGYTF.